This T cell receptor (beta chain) was identified during a study of OX40 agonist ivuxolimab in advanced cancers. Regarding this clone: The antigen is unknown.

CDR3 length: 17 residues. V was cut by 4 bases and J by 1 base, with 20 bases left in between. CDR1 is SGHDT and CDR2 is YYEEEE in the germline V gene. TCRdb's table, derived via immunoSEQ multiplex PCR, lists solely in-frame clones and lacks some. The sample contains about 40,000 clones, roughly 81% of which appear only once. Autoimmune disease history or systemic immunosuppression led to patient exclusion. Points from the study as a whole: More expanded clones were seen, on average, in CD8+ T cells than in CD4+.

Source: CD4+ or CD8+ T cells sorted from blood, taken in a trial of the OX40 agonist ivuxolimab. The rearrangement links TRBV5-6 to TRBJ1-2; D unclear. This TCR came from an adult with an advanced solid tumor such as melanoma, head and neck, liver or kidney cancer. The CDR3 loop reads CASSVERGTPRNYGYTF. The CDR3 region has the DNA TGTGCCAGCAGCGTTGAACGGGGAACCCCCCGTAACTATGGCTACACCTTC.